This entry is about one TCR beta chain. Antigen unknown. This entry is derived from a study of T cell responses to AZD1222 COVID-19 vaccine. Sequencing used immunoSEQ multiplex PCR; TCRdb keeps in-frame clones, though not all of them. This table holds 90,000 to 120,000 clones, about 93% found once. The study's findings and limits: There were vaccine-associated CD4 TCRs across spike, dominant at 160-218 and 743-854. Repertoires were sampled only after the peak T cell response. At study baseline, merely five or six AZD1222 recipients were seropositive.

Trimming cost V 0 bases and J 8 bases, with 7 bases left between them. Germline CDR1 reads DFQATT; CDR2 reads SNEGSKA (reference sequence). There are 11 residues in the CDR3. The sequence was obtained from an adult in good health. J is TRBJ1-2 and V is TRBV20-1; D gene ambiguous. The material sequenced was peripheral blood, taken on day 0 of AZD1222 vaccination. The CDR3 is CSARDPLGYTF. In DNA, the CDR3 is TGCAGTGCTAGAGATCCCTTGGGCTACACCTTC.